This passage covers 3 T cell receptor beta chains from one sample sequenced in a study of cytomegalovirus exposure and HLA in healthy donors. The PCR employed 60 Vbeta primers together with 13 Jbeta primers. Measured with immunoSEQ multiplex PCR; TCRdb has only the in-frame clones, and not every one. In the table there are approximately 90,000 clones, around 77% of which are singletons. The sample consisted of PBMCs. These receptors all stem from a man aged 25-45 years in good health and CMV-seronegative.

The sample holds a few counts of this clone. The sample holds other DNA sequences that translate to the same CDR3. This rearrangement joins TRBV7-9 to TRBJ2-7; D gene uncertain. This CDR3 is 12 amino acids long. Germline V gives CDR1 SEHNR, CDR2 FQNEAQ (reference sequence). V lost 6 bases, J lost 0 bases, and 6 bases lay in between. In nucleotides, the CDR3 is TGTGCCAGCAGTCCTAGCTCCTACGAGCAGTACTTC. This sequence encodes CASSPSSYEQYF.

This clone was counted once. The V and J genes are TRBV4-1 and TRBJ2-5; possible D gene TRBD2, 6 bases. The tail of the sequence fits TRBJ2-7 better, so the J call may be wrong. Per germline, CDR1 MGHRA and CDR2 YSYEKL. CDR3 size: 15 residues. For the CDR3, the DNA is TGCGCCAGCAGTCCGAGGTGGGAGGACTCCTACGAGCAGTACTTC. It translates to CASSPRWEDSYEQYF.

A single count supports this clone. This CDR3 is CASSQDGAQGDEKLFF. CDR3 DNA: TGCGCCAGCAGCCAAGACGGGGCCCAGGGGGATGAAAAACTGTTTTTT. The genes are TRBV4-3 and TRBJ1-4; TRBD1 matches 7 bases. This CDR3 has 16 amino acids. Germline V gene sequence: CDR1 LGHNA, CDR2 YSLEER. V lost 0 bases and J lost 6; bases outside the gene matches: 7.